This T cell receptor beta chain was sequenced for a study of T cell responses to AZD1222 COVID-19 vaccine. General study points: White British people made up most donors, females outnumbered males, and clonal diversity was possibly underestimated. Nearly half of the spike-specific TCRs reportedly recognize variant regions that carry no mutations.

The method was immunoSEQ multiplex PCR; TCRdb's version includes in-frame clones alone and lacks a portion of them. The table lists roughly 100,000 clones, less than 95% of them singletons. In germline, CDR1 is SGHRS, CDR2 YFSETQ. Trimming cost V 5 bases and J 1 base, with 10 bases left between them. The CDR3 runs 13 residues. Points on this clone: The antigen is not known.

Sequenced material: peripheral blood, taken 28 days after the second AZD1222 dose. The chain has TRBV5-1 and TRBJ2-7, with D possibly TRBD1 on 6 matching bases. The sequence was collected from an adult who received the AZD1222 COVID-19 vaccine. The CDR3 region has the DNA TGCGCCAGCAGAAAGACAGGATCCTACGAGCAGTACTTC. Residues: CASRKTGSYEQYF.